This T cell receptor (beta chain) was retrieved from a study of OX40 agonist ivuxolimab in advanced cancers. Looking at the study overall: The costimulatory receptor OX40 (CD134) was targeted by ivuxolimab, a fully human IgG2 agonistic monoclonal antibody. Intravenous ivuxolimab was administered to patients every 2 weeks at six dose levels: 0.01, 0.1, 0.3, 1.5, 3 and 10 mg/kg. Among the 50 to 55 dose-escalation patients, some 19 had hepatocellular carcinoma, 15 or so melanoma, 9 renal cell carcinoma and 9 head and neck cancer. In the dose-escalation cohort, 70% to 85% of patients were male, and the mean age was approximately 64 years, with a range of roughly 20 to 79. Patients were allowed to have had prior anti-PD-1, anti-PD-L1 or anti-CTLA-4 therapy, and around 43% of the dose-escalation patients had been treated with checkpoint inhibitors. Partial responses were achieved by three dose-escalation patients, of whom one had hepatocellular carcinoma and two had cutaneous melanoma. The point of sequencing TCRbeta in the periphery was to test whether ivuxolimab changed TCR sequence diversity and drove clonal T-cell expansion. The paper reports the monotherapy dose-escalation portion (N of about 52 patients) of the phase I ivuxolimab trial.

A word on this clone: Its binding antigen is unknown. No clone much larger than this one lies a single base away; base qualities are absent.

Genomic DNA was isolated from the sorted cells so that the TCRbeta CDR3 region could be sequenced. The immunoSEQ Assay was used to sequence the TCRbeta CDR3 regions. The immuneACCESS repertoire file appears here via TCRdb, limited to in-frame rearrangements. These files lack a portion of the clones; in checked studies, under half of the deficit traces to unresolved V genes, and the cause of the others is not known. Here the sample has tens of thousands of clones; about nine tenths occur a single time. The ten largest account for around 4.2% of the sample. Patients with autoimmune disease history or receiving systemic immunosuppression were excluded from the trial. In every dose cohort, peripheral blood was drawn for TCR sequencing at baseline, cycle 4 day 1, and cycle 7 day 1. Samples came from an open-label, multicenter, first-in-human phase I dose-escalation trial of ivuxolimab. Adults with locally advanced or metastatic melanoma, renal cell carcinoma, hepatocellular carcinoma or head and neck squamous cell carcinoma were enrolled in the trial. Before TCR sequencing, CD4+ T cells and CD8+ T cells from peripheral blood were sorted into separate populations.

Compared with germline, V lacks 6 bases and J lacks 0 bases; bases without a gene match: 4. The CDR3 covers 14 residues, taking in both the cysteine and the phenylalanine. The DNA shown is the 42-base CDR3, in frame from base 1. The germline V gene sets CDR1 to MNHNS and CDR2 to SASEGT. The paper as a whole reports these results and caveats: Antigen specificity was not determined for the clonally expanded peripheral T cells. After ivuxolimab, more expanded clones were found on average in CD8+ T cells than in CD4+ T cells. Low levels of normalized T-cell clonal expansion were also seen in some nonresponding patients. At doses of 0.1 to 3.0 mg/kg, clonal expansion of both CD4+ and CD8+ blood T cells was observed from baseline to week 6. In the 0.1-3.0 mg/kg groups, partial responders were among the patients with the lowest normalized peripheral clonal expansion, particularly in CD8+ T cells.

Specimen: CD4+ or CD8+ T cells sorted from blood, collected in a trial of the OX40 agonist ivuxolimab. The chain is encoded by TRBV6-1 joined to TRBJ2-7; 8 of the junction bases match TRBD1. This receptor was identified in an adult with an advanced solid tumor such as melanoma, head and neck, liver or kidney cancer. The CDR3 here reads CASSIGQGSYEQYF. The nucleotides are TGTGCCAGCAGCATAGGACAGGGCTCCTACGAGCAGTACTTC.